The T cell receptor (beta chain) under discussion was sequenced for a study of blood T cell repertoires in COVID-19. Study in general: The samples span acute and convalescent COVID-19 from the United States, Italy and Spain. The analysed material was cDNA or gDNA that came from T cells, B-cell-depleted T cells, or PBMCs.

In its sample, this clone was seen a few times. The authors' processing: Reference gene primer amplification yielded estimated nucleated cell counts. Some clones are missing from TCRdb's copy, which holds only in-frame ones; the method was immunoSEQ multiplex PCR. D and trimming were read from the DNA, whereas the V and J calls and clone size are those reported in that table. This sample has a few hundred thousand clones, with roughly 85% found just once. V shed 3 bases and J shed 2 bases, with 8 bases lying between them. CDR1 WSHSY and CDR2 SAAADI come from the germline V gene. CDR3 length equals 13 residues.

The TCR sequence derives from a man aged 50 to 59 who had recovered from COVID-19. Sequenced: peripheral blood. The chain recombines TRBV10-2 with TRBJ2-7; no clear D gene. CDR3 in DNA: TGCGCCAGCAGTGAAAATCGGGCCTACGAGCAGTACTTC. This codes for CASSENRAYEQYF.